This T cell receptor beta chain is from a study of T cell responses to AZD1222 COVID-19 vaccine. Study-level results: Among those given AZD1222, only 5 to 7 were seropositive at baseline. Once two AZD1222 doses were given, Spike-specific TCR breadth and depth went up. White British donors predominated, females outnumbered males, and clonal diversity was possibly underestimated.

Libraries were prepared by immunoSEQ multiplex PCR; TCRdb keeps only in-frame clonotypes and omits some of them. The sample has around 150,000 clones; 90% are singletons. On this clone itself: Its antigen remains unidentified.

Recipients boosted at about 4 weeks or about 12 weeks are pooled. Here the sequenced sample was peripheral blood, taken 28 days after the second AZD1222 dose. This clonotype was obtained from an adult who received the AZD1222 COVID-19 vaccine.

The CDR3 DNA is TGTGCCAGCAGCCCCTCGGGGGTCCTCTACGAGCAGTACTTC. It yields the protein CASSPSGVLYEQYF. The V call is TRBV7-9, the J call TRBJ2-7; possibly TRBD2 for D (6 bases). This CDR3 spans 14 amino acids. V was trimmed by 5 bases and J by 3 bases, leaving 14 bases between them. CDR1 and CDR2 (germline): SEHNR, FQNEAQ (reference sequence).